This T cell receptor beta chain derives from a study of CD4 and CD8 cells across lung adenocarcinoma regions. Samples came from patients with localized non-small cell lung adenocarcinoma. Concerning this clonotype: The junction differs from germline at one of its ends, possibly a read error.

One entry per CDR3 protein, called by TCRdb with MiXCR from the PCR reads. The sample contains tens of thousands of distinct CDR3 sequences, 40% to 60% of which appear only once. This sequence originates from a male donor with lung adenocarcinoma. The CD4 and CD8 labels of this study may be unreliable. The sample taken for sequencing was CD8+ T cells from the center of a lung tumor.

Here the CDR3 DNA reads TGTGTCAGCAGTTATCCGGGACTAGCTGGAAATGAGCAGTTCTTC. Translating it yields CVSSYPGLAGNEQFF. The chain has TRBV27 and TRBJ2-3; TRBD2 agrees at 9 bases. The J call may be in error: the DNA end matches TRBJ2-1 better. The germline V gene encodes CDR1 MNHEY and CDR2 SMNVEV (reference sequence). This CDR3 comprises 15 residues.